The 8 T cell receptor beta chains in this list originate from one sample, sequenced in a study of beta chain features in type 1 diabetes. All of the isolated RNA was reverse transcribed, so expressed TCRB transcripts were sequenced. The data were produced by immunoSEQ multiplex PCR, yet TCRdb's version contains in-frame clones alone and is incomplete. The profile shows about half a million clones, roughly 11% of them singletons. Material for sequencing was naive CD4+ T cells from blood. Every receptor here comes from a woman under 30 in good health.

The chain uses TRBV5-4 and TRBJ2-3, with D uncertain. The germline CDR1 and CDR2 sequences are SGHNT and YYREEE (reference sequence). This CDR3 spans 14 amino acids. Trimming took off 3 bases at V and 1 base at J, with 9 bases between the two ends. DNA for the CDR3: TGTGCCAGCAGCTCAAAAGGAGGCACAGATACGCAGTATTTT. Its translation is CASSSKGGTDTQYF.

This clone was counted between two and nine times. The chain couples TRBV7-9 to TRBJ2-1, with TRBD1 as a possible D gene (6 bases). V lost 5 bases to trimming and J lost 3 bases, with 8 bases between them. Germline assignment: CDR1 SEHNR and CDR2 FQNEAQ (reference sequence). CDR3 length: 13 amino acids. The CDR3 loop reads CASSVDSYNEQFF. The CDR3 DNA reads as TGTGCCAGCAGCGTGGACAGCTACAATGAGCAGTTCTTC. Together with reference TRBV7-9 and TRBJ2-1, the CDR3 gives the full variable domain: DTGVSQNPRHKITKRGQNVTFRCDPISEHNRLYWYRQTLGQGPEFLTYFQNEAQLEKSRLLSDRFSAERPKGSFSTLEIQRTEQGDSAMYLCASSVDSYNEQFFGPGTRLTVL.

This chain uses TRBV29-1 with TRBJ2-3; D is possibly TRBD2 (6 bases). The V gene lost 4 bases and the J gene lost 4 bases, with 9 bases spanning the gap. Germline CDR1 reads SQVTM; CDR2 reads ANQGSEA. There are 12 residues in the CDR3. The CDR3 bases are TGCAGCGTTGGGGGAGGTGCAGATACGCAGTATTTT. This translates into CSVGGGADTQYF.

This clone appeared a few times. The V and J genes are TRBV7-6 and TRBJ1-2; D is possibly TRBD1 (5 bases). The CDR3 contains 16 residues. Trimming left V 5 bases short and J 4 bases short, with 20 bases between. Germline loops: CDR1 SGHVS, CDR2 FNYEAQ. The CDR3 DNA reads as TGTGCCAGCAGCCTTCGGCCCTTTGCGGGGCCCTATGGCTACACCTTC. The encoded protein is CASSLRPFAGPYGYTF. The full variable domain, rest sourced from reference TRBV7-6 and TRBJ1-2, is GAGVSQSPRYKVTKRGQDVALRCDPISGHVSLYWYRQALGQGPEFLTYFNYEAQQDKSGLPNDRFSAERPEGSISTLTIQRTEQRDSAMYRCASSLRPFAGPYGYTFGSGTRLTVV.

This clone has a handful of counts. CDR3 in amino acids: CASSLGRTGQETQYF. The CDR3 DNA follows: TGTGCCAGCAGCTTAGGCCGGACAGGGCAAGAGACCCAGTACTTC. J is TRBJ2-5 and V is TRBV7-9; 8 positions match TRBD1. With V trimmed by 1 base and J by 2 bases, 3 bases remained unmatched. The length of the CDR3 is 15 residues. In germline, CDR1 is SEHNR, CDR2 FQNEAQ (reference sequence).

This clone was picked up a small number of times. V usage is TRBV5-6 and J usage is TRBJ2-1; TRBD1 aligns across 7 bases. Germline V gene data show CDR1 as SGHDT and CDR2 as YYEEEE. This CDR3 has 16 amino acids. V was pared by 2 bases and J by 1 base, with 6 bases of the junction left unmatched. Here the CDR3 reads CASSFVAGGSYNEQFF. The CDR3 DNA sequence: TGTGCCAGCAGCTTTGTGGCAGGGGGTTCCTACAATGAGCAGTTCTTC.

A few counts support this clone. The chain uses TRBV7-9 and TRBJ2-2; a possible D gene is TRBD2 (5 bases). The ends were cut back, 9 bases at V and 2 bases at J, with 10 bases in the middle. Germline assignment: CDR1 SEHNR and CDR2 FQNEAQ (reference sequence). There are 13 residues in the CDR3. CDR3 amino acids: CARSGANTGELFF. In DNA, the CDR3 is TGTGCCAGAAGCGGAGCTAACACCGGGGAGCTGTTTTTT.

Written as DNA, the CDR3 is TGTGCCAGCAGGCGACGGCGGACTAGCACAGATACGCAGTATTTT. It codes for CASRRRRTSTDTQYF. The chain has TRBV7-2 and TRBJ2-3; possibly TRBD2 for D (5 bases). V gave up 6 bases and J gave up 0 bases, with 13 bases separating them. CDR3 length: 15 amino acids. The V gene's germline CDR1 is SGHTA and CDR2 FQGNSA.